The T cell receptor beta chain under discussion was sequenced for a study of breast tumors, draining lymph nodes, adjacent tissues. Overall study findings and caveats: Most tumor T cells seemingly derive from lymph node, then expand in tumor. Tumor repertoires ranked between lymph nodes and nontumor tissue in diversity, with V and J gene preferences.

The lymph nodes were axillary draining lymph nodes from breast cancer patients. In the case of this clonotype: Its antigen is undetermined. Because it lacks the conserved phenylalanine or tryptophan at the end, this CDR3 is likely a read error. The DNA is omitted, as the CDR3 cannot be located on it reliably, and the CDR3 follows TCRdb's listing.

The V gene's germline CDR1 is SGHDN and CDR2 FVKESK. The CDR3 length equals 8 residues, ends included. TCRdb used MiXCR to reprocess the multiplex PCR reads, holding one entry per CDR3 protein. The table records roughly 100,000 distinct CDR3 sequences, about 30% of them present only once. The V gene is TRBV14, the J gene TRBJ1-6. The receptor's source is a female donor with breast cancer. Some clones in this sample may be carry-over from other donors' samples. Sequencing was done on a sample of axillary lymph node tissue. CDR3 sequence reads: CASSQDNS.